This TCR beta chain was captured by sequencing in a study of high-grade serous ovarian cancer treatment subgroups. The count of this clone is one. Tumor samples were taken before definitive surgery or chemotherapy. The CDR3 runs 15 residues. V lost 1 base and J lost 2, with 9 bases in between. From germline, CDR1 is SGHTA and CDR2 FQGNSA. Repertoires were generated with immunoSEQ multiplex PCR, while TCRdb's copy carries only in-frame clones and drops some. Of fewer than 7,000 clones listed, roughly 72% are singletons. The J gene is TRBJ1-5, the V gene TRBV7-2; D is ambiguous. This TCR was recovered from a human donor with high-grade serous ovarian cancer. Sequencing was carried out using tumor tissue. CDR3 nucleotide sequence: TGTGCCAGCAGCTTAGAAGGGTGGGGCAATCAGCCCCAGCATTTT. Translating gives CASSLEGWGNQPQHF.